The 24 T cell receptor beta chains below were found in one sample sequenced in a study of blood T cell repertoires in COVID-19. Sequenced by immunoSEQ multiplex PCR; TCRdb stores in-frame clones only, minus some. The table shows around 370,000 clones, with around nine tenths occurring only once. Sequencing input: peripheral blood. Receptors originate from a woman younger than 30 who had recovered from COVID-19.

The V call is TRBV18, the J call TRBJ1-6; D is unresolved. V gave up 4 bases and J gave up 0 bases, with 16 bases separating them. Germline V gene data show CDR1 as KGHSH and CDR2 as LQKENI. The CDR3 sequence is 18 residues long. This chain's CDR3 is CASSLMEDPSSYNSPLHF. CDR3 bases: TGTGCCAGCTCACTTATGGAGGACCCAAGCTCCTATAATTCACCCCTCCACTTT.

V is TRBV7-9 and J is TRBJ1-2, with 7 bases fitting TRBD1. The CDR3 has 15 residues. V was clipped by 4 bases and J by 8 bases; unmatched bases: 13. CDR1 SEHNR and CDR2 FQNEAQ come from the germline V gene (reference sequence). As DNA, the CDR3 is TGTGCCAGCAGCTCCGACACCGACAGGGTGGGCGGCTACACCTTC. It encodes CASSSDTDRVGGYTF.

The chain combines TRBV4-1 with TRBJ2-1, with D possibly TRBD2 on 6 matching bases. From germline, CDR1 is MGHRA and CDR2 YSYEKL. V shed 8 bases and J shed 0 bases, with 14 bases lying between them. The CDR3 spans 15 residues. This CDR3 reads CASALAVASYNEQFF. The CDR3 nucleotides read TGCGCCAGCGCCTTAGCGGTGGCCTCCTACAATGAGCAGTTCTTC.

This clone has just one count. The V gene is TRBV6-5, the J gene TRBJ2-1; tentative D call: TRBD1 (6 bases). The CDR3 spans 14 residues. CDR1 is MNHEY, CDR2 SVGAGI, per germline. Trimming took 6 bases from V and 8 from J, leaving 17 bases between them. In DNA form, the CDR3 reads TGTGCCAGCAGCGCAGGGGTTGGTCTCTATGAGCAGTTCTTC. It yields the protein CASSAGVGLYEQFF.

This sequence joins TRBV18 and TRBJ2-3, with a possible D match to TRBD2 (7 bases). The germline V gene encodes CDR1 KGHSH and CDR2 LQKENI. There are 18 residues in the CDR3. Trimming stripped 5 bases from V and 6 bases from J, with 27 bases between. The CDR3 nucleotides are TGTGCCAGCTCATCCAAAGGGGGAGGGTCTCCCTTACGTGATACGCAGTATTTT. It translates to CASSSKGGGSPLRDTQYF.

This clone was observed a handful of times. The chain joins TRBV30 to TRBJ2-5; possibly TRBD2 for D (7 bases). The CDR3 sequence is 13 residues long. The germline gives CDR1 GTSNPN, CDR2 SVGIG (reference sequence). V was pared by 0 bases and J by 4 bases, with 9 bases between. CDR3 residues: CAWSVRGGETQYF. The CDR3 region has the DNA TGTGCCTGGAGTGTGAGGGGGGGAGAGACCCAGTACTTC.

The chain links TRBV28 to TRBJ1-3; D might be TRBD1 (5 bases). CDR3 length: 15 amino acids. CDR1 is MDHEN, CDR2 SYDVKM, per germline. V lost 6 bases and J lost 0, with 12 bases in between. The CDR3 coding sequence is TGTGCCAGCAGGTTAGACAGCGACTCTGGAAACACCATATATTTT. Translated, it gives CASRLDSDSGNTIYF. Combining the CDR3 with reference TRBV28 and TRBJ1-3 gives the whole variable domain DVKVTQSSRYLVKRTGEKVFLECVQDMDHENMFWYRQDPGLGLRLIYFSYDVKMKEKGDIPEGYSVSREKKERFSLILESASTNQTSMYLCASRLDSDSGNTIYFGEGSWLTVV.

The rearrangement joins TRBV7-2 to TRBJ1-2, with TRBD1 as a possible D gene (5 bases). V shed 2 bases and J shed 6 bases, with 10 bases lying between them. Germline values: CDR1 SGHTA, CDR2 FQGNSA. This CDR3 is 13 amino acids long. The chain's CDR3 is CASSLSSGNGYTF. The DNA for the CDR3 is TGTGCCAGCAGCTTATCTTCAGGGAATGGCTACACCTTC.

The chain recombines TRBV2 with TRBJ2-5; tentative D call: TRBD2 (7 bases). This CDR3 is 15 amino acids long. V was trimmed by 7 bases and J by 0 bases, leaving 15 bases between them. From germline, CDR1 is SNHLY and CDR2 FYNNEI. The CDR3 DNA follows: TGTGCCAGCACCGAGGGAGGGGGTGACCAAGAGACCCAGTACTTC. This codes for CASTEGGGDQETQYF. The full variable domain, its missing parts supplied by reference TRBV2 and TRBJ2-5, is EPEVTQTPSHQVTQMGQEVILRCVPISNHLYFYWYRQILGQKVEFLVSFYNNEISEKSEIFDDQFSVERPDGSNFTLKIRSTKLEDSAMYFCASTEGGGDQETQYFGPGTRLLVL.

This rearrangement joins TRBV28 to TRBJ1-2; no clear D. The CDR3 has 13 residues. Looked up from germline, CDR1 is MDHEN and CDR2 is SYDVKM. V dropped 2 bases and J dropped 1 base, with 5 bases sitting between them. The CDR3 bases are TGTGCCAGCAGTTTACGGGGTAACTATGGCTACACCTTC. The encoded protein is CASSLRGNYGYTF.

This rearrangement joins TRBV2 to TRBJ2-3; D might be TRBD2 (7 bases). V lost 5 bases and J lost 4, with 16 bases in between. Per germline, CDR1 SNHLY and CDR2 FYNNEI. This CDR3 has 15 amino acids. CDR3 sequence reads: CASSQRSGGPDTQYF. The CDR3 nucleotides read TGTGCCAGCAGTCAACGGTCGGGGGGCCCAGATACGCAGTATTTT.

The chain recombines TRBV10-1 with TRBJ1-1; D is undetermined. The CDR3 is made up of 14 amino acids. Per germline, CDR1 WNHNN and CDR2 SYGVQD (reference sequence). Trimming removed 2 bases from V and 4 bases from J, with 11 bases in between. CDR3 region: CASSEDPRGTEAFF. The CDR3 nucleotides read TGCGCCAGCAGTGAGGACCCCCGAGGCACTGAAGCTTTCTTT.

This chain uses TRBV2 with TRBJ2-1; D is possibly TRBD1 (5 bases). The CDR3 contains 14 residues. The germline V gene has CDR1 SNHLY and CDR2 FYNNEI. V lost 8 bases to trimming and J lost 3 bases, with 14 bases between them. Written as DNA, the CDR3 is TGTGCCAGCTCGACAGAGTTCCGCTACAATGAGCAGTTCTTC. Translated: CASSTEFRYNEQFF.

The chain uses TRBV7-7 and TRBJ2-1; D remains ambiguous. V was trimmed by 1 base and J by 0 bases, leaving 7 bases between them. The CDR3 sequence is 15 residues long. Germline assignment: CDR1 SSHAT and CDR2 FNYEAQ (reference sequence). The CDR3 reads CASSLGSGSYNEQFF. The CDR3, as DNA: TGTGCCAGCAGCTTAGGGTCGGGCTCCTACAATGAGCAGTTCTTC.

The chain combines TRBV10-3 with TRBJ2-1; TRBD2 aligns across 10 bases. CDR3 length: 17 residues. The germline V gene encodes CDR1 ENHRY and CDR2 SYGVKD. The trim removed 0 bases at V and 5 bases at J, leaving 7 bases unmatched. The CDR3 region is CAISESPSGSSDNEQFF. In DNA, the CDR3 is TGTGCCATCAGTGAGTCGCCTAGCGGGAGTAGCGACAATGAGCAGTTCTTC.

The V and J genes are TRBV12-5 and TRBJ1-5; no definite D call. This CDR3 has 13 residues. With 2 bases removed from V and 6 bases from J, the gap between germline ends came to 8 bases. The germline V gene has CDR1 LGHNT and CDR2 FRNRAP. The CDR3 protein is CASGLSTGQPQHF. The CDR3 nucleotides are TGTGCTAGTGGTTTGTCAACGGGTCAGCCCCAGCATTTT.

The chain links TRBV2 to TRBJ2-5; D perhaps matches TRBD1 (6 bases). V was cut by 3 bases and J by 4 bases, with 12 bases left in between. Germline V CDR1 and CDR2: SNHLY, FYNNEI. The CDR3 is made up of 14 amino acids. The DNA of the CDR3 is TGTGCCAGCAGTGATAACAGGGTGGTAGAGACCCAGTACTTC. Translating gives CASSDNRVVETQYF.

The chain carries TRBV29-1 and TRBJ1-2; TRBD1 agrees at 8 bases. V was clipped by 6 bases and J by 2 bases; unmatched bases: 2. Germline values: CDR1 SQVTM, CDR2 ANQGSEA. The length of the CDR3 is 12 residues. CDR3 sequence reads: CSVRQGNYGYTF. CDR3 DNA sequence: TGCAGCGTGCGACAGGGGAACTATGGCTACACCTTC.

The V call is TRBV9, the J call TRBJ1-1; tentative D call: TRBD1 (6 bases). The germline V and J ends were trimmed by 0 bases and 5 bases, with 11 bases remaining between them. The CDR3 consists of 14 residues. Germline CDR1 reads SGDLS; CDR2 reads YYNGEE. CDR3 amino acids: CASSVGDMGTEAFF. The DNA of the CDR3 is TGTGCCAGCAGCGTAGGGGACATGGGGACTGAAGCTTTCTTT.

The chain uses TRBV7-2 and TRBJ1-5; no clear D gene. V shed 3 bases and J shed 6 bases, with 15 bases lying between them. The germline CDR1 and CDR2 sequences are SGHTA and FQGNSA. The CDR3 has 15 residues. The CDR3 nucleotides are TGTGCCAGCAGCTTCCGCCATGACATGTCTCAGCCCCAGCATTTT. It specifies CASSFRHDMSQPQHF. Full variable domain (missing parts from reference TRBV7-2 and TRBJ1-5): GAGVSQSPSNKVTEKGKDVELRCDPISGHTALYWYRQSLGQGLEFLIYFQGNSAPDKSGLPSDRFSAERTGGSVSTLTIQRTQQEDSAVYLCASSFRHDMSQPQHFGDGTRLSIL.

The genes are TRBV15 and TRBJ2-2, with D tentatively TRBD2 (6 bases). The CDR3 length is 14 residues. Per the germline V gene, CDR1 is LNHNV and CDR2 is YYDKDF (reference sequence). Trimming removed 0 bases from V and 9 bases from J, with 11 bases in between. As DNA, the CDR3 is TGTGCCACCAGCAGAGATCGTGGAGGGAGGGAGCTGTTTTTT. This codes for CATSRDRGGRELFF.

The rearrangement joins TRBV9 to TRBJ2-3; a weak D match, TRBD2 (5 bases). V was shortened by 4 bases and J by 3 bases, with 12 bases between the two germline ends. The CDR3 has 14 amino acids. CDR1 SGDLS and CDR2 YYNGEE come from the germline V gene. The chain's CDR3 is CASSPAGMTDTQYF. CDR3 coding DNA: TGTGCCAGCAGCCCGGCCGGGATGACAGATACGCAGTATTTT.

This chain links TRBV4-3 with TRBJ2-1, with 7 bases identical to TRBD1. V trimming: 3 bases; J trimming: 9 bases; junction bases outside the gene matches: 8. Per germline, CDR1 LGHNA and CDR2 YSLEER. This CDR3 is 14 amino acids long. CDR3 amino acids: CASSHLYRGVEQFF. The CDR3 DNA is TGCGCCAGCAGCCATTTATACAGGGGAGTTGAGCAGTTCTTC.

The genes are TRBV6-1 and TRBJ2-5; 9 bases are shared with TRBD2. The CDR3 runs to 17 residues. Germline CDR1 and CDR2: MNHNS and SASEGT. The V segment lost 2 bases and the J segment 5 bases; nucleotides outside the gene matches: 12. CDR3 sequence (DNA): TGTGCCAGCAGTGAAATAGCGGGCGGGAGCGGGGGGGAGACCCAGTACTTC. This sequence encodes CASSEIAGGSGGETQYF.